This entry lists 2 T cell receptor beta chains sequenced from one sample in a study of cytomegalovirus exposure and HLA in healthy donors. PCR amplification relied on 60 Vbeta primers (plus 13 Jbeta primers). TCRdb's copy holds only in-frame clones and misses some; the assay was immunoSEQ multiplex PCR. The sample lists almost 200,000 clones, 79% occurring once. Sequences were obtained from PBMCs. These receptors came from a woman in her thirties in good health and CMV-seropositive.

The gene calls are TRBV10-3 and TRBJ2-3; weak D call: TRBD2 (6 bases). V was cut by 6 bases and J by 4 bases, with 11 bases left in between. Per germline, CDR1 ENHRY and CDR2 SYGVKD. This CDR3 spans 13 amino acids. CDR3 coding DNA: TGTGCCATCAGAGACGGGGGTCCAGATACGCAGTATTTT. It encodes CAIRDGGPDTQYF.

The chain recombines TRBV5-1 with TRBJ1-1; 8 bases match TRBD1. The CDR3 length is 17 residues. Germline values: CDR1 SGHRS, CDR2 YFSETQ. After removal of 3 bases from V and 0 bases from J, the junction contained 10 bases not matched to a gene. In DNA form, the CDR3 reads TGCGCCAGCAGCTCCCCGGAACAGGGGGGGATGAACACTGAAGCTTTCTTT. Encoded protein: CASSSPEQGGMNTEAFF.